This is a list of T cell receptor beta chains from one sample in a study of CD8+ T cells in alopecia areata. The protocol was immunoSEQ multiplex PCR, while the TCRdb copy is restricted to in-frame clones and leaves out a portion. The sample carries roughly 210,000 clones, around two fifths recorded once. The specimen comprised CD4+ T cells sorted from blood, sampled between weeks 36 and 40, from a patient treated with tofacitinib. The source of these receptors is a human donor with alopecia areata. Each CDR3 is given with its conserved first and last residue. Each record gives: J gene, V gene, CDR3 length, D gene, CDR3 protein. The D gene is left open where the match is weak.

>TRBJ2-1|TRBV7-2|15|NA
CASSLRVSSYNEQFF
>TRBJ2-1|TRBV10-3|14|TRBD2
CAISARGSYNEQFF
>TRBJ2-1|TRBV25-1|13|NA
CASCGPSVHEQFF
>TRBJ2-2|TRBV11-1|13|NA
CASSRSLTGKLFF
>TRBJ2-7|TRBV30|14|NA
CAWTPRRTANQQYF
>TRBJ2-7|TRBV11-2|15|NA
CASSSVPSPGYEQYF
>TRBJ1-4|TRBV30|14|NA
CAWSVPGNNEKLFF
>TRBJ1-2|TRBV30|13|NA
CAQPQGTTRGYTF
>TRBJ1-4|TRBV7-9|15|NA
CASSLWIRGNEKLFF
>TRBJ2-5|TRBV5-4|14|TRBD2
CASSPGLAGETQYF
>TRBJ1-2|TRBV30|13|TRBD1
CAWSVGTVIGYTF
>TRBJ2-3|TRBV19|14|TRBD2
CASNKAGASDTQYF
>TRBJ2-5|TRBV7-9|14|NA
CASSLVDVRGAQYF